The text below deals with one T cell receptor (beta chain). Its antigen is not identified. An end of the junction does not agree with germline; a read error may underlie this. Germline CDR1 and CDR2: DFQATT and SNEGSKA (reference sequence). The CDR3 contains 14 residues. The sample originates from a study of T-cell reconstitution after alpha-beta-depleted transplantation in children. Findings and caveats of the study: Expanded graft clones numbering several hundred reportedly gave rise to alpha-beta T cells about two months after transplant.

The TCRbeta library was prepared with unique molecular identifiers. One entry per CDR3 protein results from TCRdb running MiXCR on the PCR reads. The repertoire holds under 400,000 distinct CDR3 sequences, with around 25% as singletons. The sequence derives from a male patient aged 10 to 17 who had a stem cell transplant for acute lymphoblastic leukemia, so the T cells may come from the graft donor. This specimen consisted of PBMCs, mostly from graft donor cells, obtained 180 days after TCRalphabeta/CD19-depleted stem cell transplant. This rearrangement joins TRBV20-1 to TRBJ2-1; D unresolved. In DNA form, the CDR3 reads TGCAGTGCTGGAGACTCGAGCTCCTACAATGAGCAGTTCTTC. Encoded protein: CSAGDSSSYNEQFF.